The 13 T cell receptor beta chains below come from one sample, sequenced in a study of PD-L1 blockade in urothelial cancer. The method was immunoSEQ multiplex PCR; TCRdb's version includes in-frame clones alone and lacks a portion of them. This table has tens of thousands of clones, roughly four fifths appearing once. The time point is: pretreatment peripheral blood. The source was PBMCs, collected around atezolizumab (anti-PD-L1) treatment. The origin of the receptors is a man between 60 and 75 years old with urothelial cancer.

The V call is TRBV7-9, the J call TRBJ2-5; 7 bases match TRBD2. J lost 1 base, V lost 5 bases, and 4 bases had no gene match. Per germline, CDR1 SEHNR and CDR2 FQNEAQ (reference sequence). The CDR3 is made up of 14 amino acids. Here the CDR3 DNA reads TGTGCCAGCAGCCGCTCGGGGGGCCAAGAGACCCAGTACTTC. The encoded protein is CASSRSGGQETQYF.

This clone was picked up one time. The chain employs TRBV5-6 and TRBJ2-7; D possibly corresponds to TRBD1 (6 bases). Deletions cut 0 bases from V and 4 bases from J, with 8 bases between. The CDR3 has 13 amino acids. In germline, CDR1 is SGHDT, CDR2 YYEEEE. The CDR3 sequence is CASSLGGLYEQYF. CDR3 nucleotide sequence: TGTGCCAGCAGCTTGGGGGGGCTTTACGAGCAGTACTTC. The complete variable domain, with remaining parts taken from reference TRBV5-6 and TRBJ2-7, reads DAGVTQSPTHLIKTRGQQVTLRCSPKSGHDTVSWYQQALGQGPQFIFQYYEEEERQRGNFPDRFSGHQFPNYSSELNVNALLLGDSALYLCASSLGGLYEQYFGPGTRLTVT.

This rearrangement joins TRBV15 to TRBJ2-7; 9 nucleotides align to TRBD1. In germline, CDR1 is LNHNV, CDR2 YYDKDF (reference sequence). V shed 0 bases and J 3 bases; nucleotides not matched to a gene: 6. This CDR3 is 16 amino acids long. CDR3: CATSRDTGTGFYEQYF. Written as DNA, the CDR3 is TGTGCCACCAGCAGAGACACCGGGACAGGGTTCTACGAGCAGTACTTC.

CDR3 in amino acids: CASSPGQSSSYEQYF. For the CDR3, the DNA is TGTGCCAGCAGTCCCGGACAGTCGAGCTCCTACGAGCAGTACTTC. V usage is TRBV27 and J usage is TRBJ2-7; possible D gene TRBD1, 6 bases. The CDR3 loop spans 15 amino acids. Trimming took off 5 bases at V and 0 bases at J, with 14 bases between the two ends. Germline assignment: CDR1 MNHEY and CDR2 SMNVEV (reference sequence).

In this sample, this clone turned up once. The V gene is TRBV7-2, the J gene TRBJ2-1; 10 positions agree with TRBD2. Per germline, CDR1 SGHTA and CDR2 FQGNSA. The junction had 8 bases not matched to a gene; V was cut back by 6 bases and J by 9 bases. This CDR3 spans 14 amino acids. The CDR3 protein is CASSRSGGRIEQFF. The CDR3, as DNA: TGTGCCAGCAGTCGTAGCGGGGGGCGTATTGAGCAGTTCTTC.

The CDR3 here is CASSPLAGASYEQYF. The CDR3 coding sequence is TGTGCCAGCAGCCCATTAGCGGGGGCCTCCTACGAGCAGTACTTC. This chain connects TRBV7-2 to TRBJ2-7; TRBD2 aligns across 9 bases. The CDR3 length is 15 residues. V lost 5 bases, J lost 0 bases, and 5 bases stayed unmatched. In germline, CDR1 is SGHTA, CDR2 FQGNSA.

The chain links TRBV10-2 to TRBJ2-5; 9 bases map to TRBD2. With V trimmed by 10 bases and J by 5 bases, 11 bases remained unmatched. The CDR3 sequence is 14 residues long. Per the germline V gene, CDR1 is WSHSY and CDR2 is SAAADI. The CDR3 DNA sequence: TGCGCCACCACCACGAGCGGGGGGCGGGAGACCCAGTACTTC. Translating it yields CATTTSGGRETQYF.

V and J are TRBV28 and TRBJ2-5; 9 positions match TRBD1. V trimming: 6 bases; J trimming: 7 bases; junction bases outside the gene matches: 9. Germline values: CDR1 MDHEN, CDR2 SYDVKM. CDR3 length: 14 residues. In DNA, the CDR3 is TGTGCCAGCAGCCGACAGGGGGGTGGGGGGACCCAGTACTTC. This encodes CASSRQGGGGTQYF. The whole variable domain, remainder taken from reference TRBV28 and TRBJ2-5, is DVKVTQSSRYLVKRTGEKVFLECVQDMDHENMFWYRQDPGLGLRLIYFSYDVKMKEKGDIPEGYSVSREKKERFSLILESASTNQTSMYLCASSRQGGGGTQYFGPGTRLLVL.

V is TRBV30 and J is TRBJ2-5, with TRBD1 matching over 9 bases. The CDR3 runs to 16 residues. Per germline, CDR1 GTSNPN and CDR2 SVGIG (reference sequence). V dropped 4 bases and J dropped 4; count of bases not matched to a gene: 13. The CDR3 bases are TGTGCCTGGACCGCTTTGGGACAGGGATCTGGAGAGACCCAGTACTTC. It is translated as CAWTALGQGSGETQYF.

The chain recombines TRBV7-9 with TRBJ2-7; TRBD1 matches 10 bases. Germline V gene lookup returns CDR1 SEHNR and CDR2 FQNEAQ (reference sequence). J gave up 0 bases and V 1 base, and 3 bases lay outside the gene matches. The length of the CDR3 is 16 residues. In DNA, the CDR3 is TGTGCCAGCAGCTTAGTCCGGACAGGGGGCTCCTACGAGCAGTACTTC. Translating gives CASSLVRTGGSYEQYF.

The chain carries TRBV5-1 and TRBJ1-1, with TRBD1 identical over 11 bases. The germline V gene encodes CDR1 SGHRS and CDR2 YFSETQ. J lost 2 bases, V lost 4 bases, and 10 bases had no gene match. This CDR3 spans 17 amino acids. CDR3: CASSVSGTGGRNTEAFF. The CDR3 coding sequence is TGCGCCAGCAGCGTGAGCGGGACAGGGGGGAGAAACACTGAAGCTTTCTTT.

The chain joins TRBV7-6 to TRBJ1-4, with D possibly TRBD1 on 6 matching bases. The CDR3 contains 14 residues. V gave up 4 bases and J gave up 7 bases, with 13 bases separating them. Germline V gives CDR1 SGHVS, CDR2 FNYEAQ. The CDR3 nucleotides read TGTGCCAGCAGCTGGGACACCGAGGGTGAAAAACTGTTTTTT. This translates into CASSWDTEGEKLFF.

The chain uses TRBV6-6 and TRBJ2-1; 7 nucleotides match TRBD1. The V and J ends lost 0 bases and 0 bases, in that order; junction bases with no gene match: 2. CDR1 MNHNY and CDR2 SVGAGI come from the germline V gene (reference sequence). The CDR3 is 16 amino acids. The CDR3 nucleotides are TGTGCCAGCAGTTACTCGACAGGGAGCTCCTACAATGAGCAGTTCTTC. It translates to CASSYSTGSSYNEQFF.